This T cell receptor (beta chain) was sequenced during a study of T cells in Graves' hyperthyroidism and ophthalmopathy. About the study: Peripheral blood samples were taken at initial diagnosis, prior to any treatment.

This clonotype was recorded many times. The germline V and J ends were trimmed by 5 bases and 7 bases, with 12 bases remaining between them. The CDR3 has 13 residues. Germline V lookup: CDR1 MNHEY, CDR2 SMNVEV (reference sequence). RNA transcripts were the template for amplifying TCR beta CDR3 regions. First-round RT-PCR with HTBI primers amplified the TCR CDR3 region. TCRdb reprocessed the multiplex PCR reads via MiXCR and lists one record per CDR3 protein. Counted here are 350,000 to 400,000 distinct CDR3 sequences, under 20% occurring once; the ten biggest clones make up 35% to 50%. The sample comprised blood. The rearrangement joins TRBV27 to TRBJ2-1, with a weak D call TRBD2 (6 bases). This TCR came from a man aged 18 to 35 with Graves' ophthalmopathy. The CDR3 coding sequence is TGTGCCAGCAGTCGGAGGGAAATTAATGAGCAGTTCTTC. Residues: CASSRREINEQFF.